The entry below describes one TCR beta chain. Its specificity is unknown. This sample was included in a study of CD8 T cells in ankylosing spondylitis. Study-level points and caveats: One TCR beta motif, made up of fewer than 10 highly homologous variants, appeared characteristic of ankylosing spondylitis blood.

TCRdb recomputed calls from the 5' RACE reads with MiXCR, one row per CDR3 protein. The sample contains roughly 470,000 distinct CDR3 sequences, roughly 26% of which appear only once. This TCR was sampled from a male donor with ankylosing spondylitis. Sequences were obtained from blood, either unsorted or a sorted T cell fraction (not recorded which).

Written as DNA, the CDR3 is TGTGCCAGCAGCTTAGATCAATCGTCCACAGATACGCAGTATTTT. It is translated as CASSLDQSSTDTQYF. The chain uses TRBV7-9 and TRBJ2-3, with unresolved D. CDR1 SEHNR and CDR2 FQNEAQ come from the germline V gene (reference sequence). This CDR3 is 15 amino acids long. V lost 1 base to trimming and J lost 2 bases, with 10 bases between them.